What follows is one T cell receptor (beta chain) and its context. As yet, its antigen is unknown. This CDR3 is built from 15 residues. The germline CDR1 and CDR2 sequences are SEHNR and FQNEAQ (reference sequence). Vbeta (60) and Jbeta (13) primers were used in the PCR. Produced via immunoSEQ multiplex PCR; TCRdb's table is partial and in-frame only. The sample contains approximately 160,000 clones, around 80% of which appear only once. These data are taken from a study of cytomegalovirus exposure and HLA in healthy donors. Study results and caveats: In vitro testing confirmed three CMV-associated chains as specific for CMV antigens. In an earlier analysis, productive rearrangement rates for most beta V segments clustered near 90% or 30%. Analysis was performed later, and it showed HLA-associated TCR beta chains to be more clonally expanded than equally common others. Later analysis showed TCR association rates varying by HLA locus, highest for DRB1 and lowest for HLA-C.

Material: PBMCs. The V gene is TRBV7-9, the J gene TRBJ2-5; a possible D gene is TRBD1 (6 bases). The J call may be incorrect, as the DNA end agrees better with TRBJ2-7. The clonotype comes from a woman in her 50s in good health and CMV-seropositive. In DNA form, the CDR3 reads TGTGCCAGCAGCTCGCCGGACAGTTCCTCCTACGAGCAGTACTTC. Translated, it gives CASSSPDSSSYEQYF.